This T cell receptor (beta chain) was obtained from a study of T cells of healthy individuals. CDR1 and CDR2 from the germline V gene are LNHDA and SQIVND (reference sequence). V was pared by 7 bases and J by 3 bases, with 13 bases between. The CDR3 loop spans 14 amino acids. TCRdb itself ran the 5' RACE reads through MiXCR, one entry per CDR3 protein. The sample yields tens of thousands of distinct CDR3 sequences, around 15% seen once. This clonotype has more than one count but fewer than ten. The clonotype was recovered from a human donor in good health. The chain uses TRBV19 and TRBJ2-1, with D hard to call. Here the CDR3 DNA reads TGTGCCAGTATCGACACCTTTAACTACAATGAGCAGTTCTTC. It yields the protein CASIDTFNYNEQFF.